The rows below give T cell receptor beta chains drawn from one sample of a study of regulatory T cells in long-lasting Graves disease. TCRdb reprocessed the multiplex PCR reads via MiXCR and lists one record per CDR3 protein. The sample holds 370,000 or so distinct CDR3 sequences; roughly 15% are singletons and the top ten take around 21%. These sequences were also reported in another study, on T cells in Graves' hyperthyroidism and ophthalmopathy.

The sample in question was peripheral blood mononuclear cells (PBMCs), obtained at new diagnosis, from a patient treated with antithyroid drugs. The receptors derive from a young woman with Graves disease. Both conserved end residues are part of each CDR3. The order of the fields is D gene, V gene, clone size, J gene, CDR3 protein, CDR3 DNA. D genes are given only for firm matches. A clone size is listed for some rows: how often the clone was seen (once, few, many), or a class if it is expanded.

d_call: .
v_call: TRBV15
clone_size: few
j_call: TRBJ1-1
cdr3_aa: CATSREETEAFF
cdr3_nt: TGTGCCACCAGCAGAGAAGAGACTGAAGCTTTCTTT

d_call: .
v_call: TRBV10-2
clone_size: few
j_call: TRBJ1-2
cdr3_aa: CASSESIGGNYGYTF
cdr3_nt: TGCGCCAGCAGTGAGTCGATAGGGGGAAACTATGGCTACACCTTC

d_call: .
v_call: TRBV5-4
clone_size: many
j_call: TRBJ2-7
cdr3_aa: CASSLGTLSSYEQYF
cdr3_nt: TGTGCCAGCAGCTTGGGGACATTGAGCTCCTACGAGCAGTACTTC

d_call: .
v_call: TRBV12-3/TRBV12-4
clone_size: many
j_call: TRBJ2-2
cdr3_aa: CASSRGGADTGELFF
cdr3_nt: TGTGCCAGCAGCAGGGGGGGAGCGGACACCGGGGAGCTGTTTTTT

d_call: TRBD2
v_call: TRBV3-1
clone_size: many
j_call: TRBJ2-7
cdr3_aa: CASRLAGGALGEQYF
cdr3_nt: TGTGCCAGCAGGCTAGCGGGAGGGGCTCTTGGCGAGCAGTACTTC

d_call: .
v_call: TRBV6-1
clone_size: many
j_call: TRBJ2-7
cdr3_aa: CASRSITRNAYEQYF
cdr3_nt: TGTGCCAGCAGATCCATAACGCGGAACGCCTACGAGCAGTACTTC

d_call: .
v_call: TRBV11-2
clone_size: many
j_call: TRBJ2-1
cdr3_aa: CASSDTRSSYNEQFF
cdr3_nt: TGTGCCAGCAGCGACACGAGAAGCTCCTACAATGAGCAGTTCTTC

d_call: .
v_call: TRBV5-6
clone_size: .
j_call: TRBJ2-1
cdr3_aa: CASSLSSAYFNEQFF
cdr3_nt: TGTGCCAGCAGCTTATCGTCAGCTTATTTCAATGAGCAGTTCTTC

d_call: .
v_call: TRBV3-1
clone_size: many
j_call: TRBJ2-5
cdr3_aa: CASSQITGGQQETQYF
cdr3_nt: TGTGCCAGCAGCCAAATAACTGGTGGACAGCAAGAGACCCAGTACTTC

d_call: .
v_call: TRBV2
clone_size: many
j_call: TRBJ1-2
cdr3_aa: CASRSWTDYGYTF
cdr3_nt: TGTGCCAGCAGATCGTGGACGGACTATGGCTACACCTTC

d_call: TRBD1
v_call: TRBV27
clone_size: .
j_call: TRBJ2-4
cdr3_aa: CASSFGTVLAKNIQYF
cdr3_nt: TGTGCCAGCAGTTTCGGGACAGTTCTAGCCAAAAACATTCAGTACTTC

d_call: TRBD2
v_call: TRBV4-1
clone_size: .
j_call: TRBJ2-1
cdr3_aa: CASSHETSGGAFYNEQFF
cdr3_nt: TGCGCCAGCAGCCATGAGACTAGCGGGGGGGCCTTTTACAATGAGCAGTTCTTC

d_call: .
v_call: TRBV7-9
clone_size: few
j_call: TRBJ1-1
cdr3_aa: CGSSVPARGTEAFF
cdr3_nt: TGTGGCAGCAGCGTACCGGCTCGAGGAACTGAAGCTTTCTTT

d_call: .
v_call: TRBV2
clone_size: .
j_call: TRBJ1-5
cdr3_aa: CASKGSNQPQHF
cdr3_nt: TGTGCCAGCAAGGGTAGCAATCAGCCCCAGCATTTT

d_call: .
v_call: TRBV18
clone_size: .
j_call: TRBJ1-5
cdr3_aa: CASSPVADQPQHF
cdr3_nt: TGTGCCAGCTCACCCGTGGCGGATCAGCCCCAGCATTTT

d_call: TRBD2
v_call: TRBV5-5
clone_size: many
j_call: TRBJ2-3
cdr3_aa: CASSTLTSGTGGTDTQYF
cdr3_nt: TGTGCCAGCAGCACCCTGACTAGCGGGACGGGAGGCACAGATACGCAGTATTTT

d_call: .
v_call: TRBV6-1
clone_size: few
j_call: TRBJ2-1
cdr3_aa: CASSLRGFSYNEQFF
cdr3_nt: TGTGCCAGCAGTCTTCGCGGGTTCTCCTACAATGAGCAGTTCTTC

d_call: .
v_call: TRBV5-1
clone_size: many
j_call: TRBJ2-3
cdr3_aa: CASSFTGTDTQYF
cdr3_nt: TGCGCCAGCAGCTTCACAGGGACAGATACGCAGTATTTT

d_call: .
v_call: TRBV11-2
clone_size: many
j_call: TRBJ1-2
cdr3_aa: CASSPVLSEGYTF
cdr3_nt: TGTGCCAGCAGCCCGGTCCTTTCTGAAGGCTACACCTTC

d_call: .
v_call: TRBV6-5
clone_size: .
j_call: TRBJ2-3
cdr3_aa: CASSDSEARRQYF
cdr3_nt: TGTGCCAGCAGTGACTCGGAGGCCCGGAGGCAGTATTTT

d_call: .
v_call: TRBV20-1
clone_size: .
j_call: TRBJ1-2
cdr3_aa: CSARGGGGYTF
cdr3_nt: TGCAGTGCTAGGGGAGGGGGAGGCTACACCTTC

d_call: TRBD1
v_call: TRBV11-2
clone_size: .
j_call: TRBJ1-2
cdr3_aa: CASSLVLTGTGGYTF
cdr3_nt: TGTGCCAGCAGCTTAGTTTTGACCGGGACAGGCGGCTACACCTTC

d_call: .
v_call: TRBV13
clone_size: many
j_call: TRBJ1-2
cdr3_aa: CATRGQGVGGYTF
cdr3_nt: TGTGCCACCCGGGGGCAGGGTGTGGGAGGCTACACCTTC

d_call: .
v_call: TRBV24-1
clone_size: many
j_call: TRBJ1-2
cdr3_aa: CATHKRGAGYTF
cdr3_nt: TGTGCCACCCATAAAAGGGGTGCTGGCTACACCTTC

d_call: .
v_call: TRBV13
clone_size: .
j_call: TRBJ1-3
cdr3_aa: CASSPYRLTGNTIYF
cdr3_nt: TGTGCCAGCAGCCCCTACAGGTTAACTGGAAACACCATATATTTT

d_call: TRBD2
v_call: TRBV2
clone_size: many
j_call: TRBJ2-7
cdr3_aa: CASRQTLSPRQGLAGVYEQYF
cdr3_nt: TGTGCCAGCAGACAAACCCTCAGCCCCCGCCAGGGACTAGCGGGAGTCTACGAGCAGTACTTC

d_call: TRBD1
v_call: TRBV5-1
clone_size: many
j_call: TRBJ1-2
cdr3_aa: CASSALRDRGGYTF
cdr3_nt: TGCGCCAGCAGCGCATTAAGGGACAGGGGTGGCTACACCTTC

d_call: .
v_call: TRBV6-9
clone_size: many
j_call: TRBJ1-1
cdr3_aa: CASSYSPAGGNTEAFF
cdr3_nt: TGTGCCAGCAGTTACTCCCCCGCTGGGGGGAACACTGAAGCTTTCTTT

d_call: .
v_call: TRBV7-3
clone_size: many
j_call: TRBJ2-2
cdr3_aa: CASSLTALNTGELFF
cdr3_nt: TGTGCCAGCAGCTTAACCGCACTCAACACCGGGGAGCTGTTTTTT

d_call: TRBD2
v_call: TRBV5-1
clone_size: .
j_call: TRBJ2-1
cdr3_aa: CATPRLAGAYNEQFF
cdr3_nt: TGCGCCACCCCGAGACTAGCGGGAGCCTACAATGAGCAGTTCTTC

d_call: TRBD2
v_call: TRBV3-1
clone_size: many
j_call: TRBJ2-3
cdr3_aa: CASSQEASGVWTDTQYF
cdr3_nt: TGTGCCAGCAGCCAAGAGGCTAGCGGGGTCTGGACAGATACGCAGTATTTT

d_call: TRBD2
v_call: TRBV20-1
clone_size: .
j_call: TRBJ2-1
cdr3_aa: CSASGTSGRGNEQFF
cdr3_nt: TGCAGTGCTAGTGGTACTAGCGGGAGAGGCAATGAGCAGTTCTTC

d_call: .
v_call: TRBV12-3/TRBV12-4
clone_size: many
j_call: TRBJ2-2
cdr3_aa: CASSLGGGRTGELFF
cdr3_nt: TGTGCCAGCAGTTTAGGAGGGGGAAGGACCGGGGAGCTGTTTTTT

d_call: TRBD1
v_call: TRBV7-9
clone_size: many
j_call: TRBJ2-5
cdr3_aa: CASSAGGGETQYF
cdr3_nt: TGTGCCAGCAGCGCAGGGGGCGGAGAGACCCAGTACTTC

d_call: TRBD1
v_call: TRBV5-1
clone_size: .
j_call: TRBJ1-1
cdr3_aa: CASRPTTGGITAGWSTEAFF
cdr3_nt: TGCGCCAGTAGACCGACGACAGGGGGCATAACCGCCGGTTGGTCCACTGAAGCTTTCTTT

d_call: .
v_call: TRBV5-4
clone_size: few
j_call: TRBJ1-2
cdr3_aa: CASSFPSGNYGYTF
cdr3_nt: TGTGCCAGCAGCTTTCCTTCCGGTAACTATGGCTACACCTTC

d_call: .
v_call: TRBV4-1
clone_size: .
j_call: TRBJ2-4
cdr3_aa: CASSQDLGGSKNIQYF
cdr3_nt: TGCGCCAGCAGCCAAGATCTGGGGGGATCCAAAAACATTCAGTACTTC

d_call: TRBD1
v_call: TRBV19
clone_size: .
j_call: TRBJ1-5
cdr3_aa: CASSTTGGWSNQPQHF
cdr3_nt: TGTGCCAGTAGTACGACAGGGGGTTGGAGCAATCAGCCCCAGCATTTT

d_call: TRBD2
v_call: TRBV11-2
clone_size: once
j_call: TRBJ2-1
cdr3_aa: CASRQPSGGANEQFF
cdr3_nt: TGTGCCAGCAGACAGCCTAGCGGGGGGGCCAATGAGCAGTTCTTC

d_call: .
v_call: TRBV12-3/TRBV12-4
clone_size: few
j_call: TRBJ1-2
cdr3_aa: CASQRDTPGGYTF
cdr3_nt: TGTGCCAGCCAGCGGGACACTCCGGGGGGCTACACCTTC

d_call: TRBD1
v_call: TRBV5-1
clone_size: .
j_call: TRBJ2-2
cdr3_aa: CASSSGQGTTGELFF
cdr3_nt: TGCGCCAGCAGCTCCGGACAGGGGACCACCGGGGAGCTGTTTTTT

d_call: .
v_call: TRBV5-1
clone_size: many
j_call: TRBJ1-4
cdr3_aa: CASSLGQPNEKLFF
cdr3_nt: TGCGCCAGCAGCTTGGGACAGCCAAATGAAAAACTGTTTTTT

d_call: TRBD2
v_call: TRBV7-9
clone_size: many
j_call: TRBJ2-1
cdr3_aa: CASSIFAGGNYNEQFF
cdr3_nt: TGTGCCAGCAGCATCTTTGCGGGAGGGAATTACAATGAGCAGTTCTTC

d_call: TRBD2
v_call: TRBV20-1
clone_size: many
j_call: TRBJ2-7
cdr3_aa: CSAERGGVFEQYF
cdr3_nt: TGCAGTGCAGAGCGGGGGGGCGTCTTCGAGCAGTACTTC